This T cell receptor (beta chain) is drawn from a study of cytotoxic CD8 clonotypes in ibrutinib-treated CLL. Overall study context: Enrolment comprised about 10 relapsed/refractory and about 14 treatment-naive patients; roughly 17 were IGHV unmutated. Samples had a mean of around 250,000 productive templates and around 90,000 productive rearrangements.

This clone was counted many times. Its antigen remains unknown. This CDR3 has 14 amino acids. Trimming pared 4 bases from V and 2 bases from J, leaving 9 bases between. Germline CDR1 reads ENHRY; CDR2 reads SYGVKD. General study findings and limits: Stable or contracted on treatment, public clonotypes were also uncommon. Sustained-remission and progressing patients were not sampled at matched times.

The data were produced by immunoSEQ multiplex PCR, yet TCRdb's version contains in-frame clones alone and is incomplete. The sample shows around 42,000 clones, about 65% of them seen only once. This TCR was recovered from a human donor with chronic lymphocytic leukemia. The sample here was PBMCs, taken after 24 months of ibrutinib treatment. The V and J genes are TRBV10-3 and TRBJ1-5; D not resolved. As DNA, the CDR3 is TGTGCCATCAGTGGAGCGGGCGGCAATCAGCCCCAGCATTTT. Translating gives CAISGAGGNQPQHF.